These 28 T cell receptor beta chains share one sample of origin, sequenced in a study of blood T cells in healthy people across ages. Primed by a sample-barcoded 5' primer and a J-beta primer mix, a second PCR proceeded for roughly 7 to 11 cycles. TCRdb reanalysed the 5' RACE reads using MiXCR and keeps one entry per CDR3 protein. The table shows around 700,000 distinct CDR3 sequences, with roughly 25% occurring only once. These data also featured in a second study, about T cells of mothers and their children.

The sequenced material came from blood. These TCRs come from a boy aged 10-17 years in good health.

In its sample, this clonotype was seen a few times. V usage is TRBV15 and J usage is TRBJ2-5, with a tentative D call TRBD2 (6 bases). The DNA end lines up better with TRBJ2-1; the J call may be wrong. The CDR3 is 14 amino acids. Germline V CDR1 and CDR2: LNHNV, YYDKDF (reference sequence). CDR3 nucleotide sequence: TGTGCCACCATCCGGGACCGCGGGATGGGTGAGCAGTTCTTC. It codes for CATIRDRGMGEQFF.

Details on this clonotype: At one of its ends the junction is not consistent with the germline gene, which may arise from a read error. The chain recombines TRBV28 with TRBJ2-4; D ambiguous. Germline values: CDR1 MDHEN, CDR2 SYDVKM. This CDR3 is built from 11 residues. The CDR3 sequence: CASSSWSGSNF. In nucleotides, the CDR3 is TGTGCCAGCAGTTCTTGGTCTGGCAGTAACTTC.

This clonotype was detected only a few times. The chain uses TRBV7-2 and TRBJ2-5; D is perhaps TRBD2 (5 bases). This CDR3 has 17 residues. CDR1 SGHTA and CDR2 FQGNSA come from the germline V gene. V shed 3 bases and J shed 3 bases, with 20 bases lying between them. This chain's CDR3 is CASSFESGRGQEETQYF. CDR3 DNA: TGTGCCAGCAGCTTTGAATCGGGCCGAGGGCAGGAAGAGACCCAGTACTTC.

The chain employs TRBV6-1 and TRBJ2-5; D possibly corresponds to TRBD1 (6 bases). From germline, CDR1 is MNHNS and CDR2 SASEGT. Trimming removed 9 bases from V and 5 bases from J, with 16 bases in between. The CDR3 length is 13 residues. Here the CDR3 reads CASFQGRLETQYF. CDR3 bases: TGTGCCAGTTTTCAGGGGAGACTGGAGACCCAGTACTTC.

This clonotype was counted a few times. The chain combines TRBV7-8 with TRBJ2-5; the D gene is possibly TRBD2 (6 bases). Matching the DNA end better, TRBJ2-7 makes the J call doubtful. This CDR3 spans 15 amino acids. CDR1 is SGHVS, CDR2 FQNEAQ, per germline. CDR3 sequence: CASSFERAFSYEQYF. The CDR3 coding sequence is TGTGCCAGCAGCTTCGAGCGGGCGTTCTCCTACGAGCAGTACTTC.

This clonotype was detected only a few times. The CDR3 DNA reads TGTGCCAGCAGCTTTGGGGCGTATGAAAAACTGTTTTTT. Amino acid sequence: CASSFGAYEKLFF. The V call is TRBV7-9, the J call TRBJ1-4; D is possibly TRBD1 (5 bases). The ends were cut back, 3 bases at V and 6 bases at J, with 8 bases in the middle. This CDR3 is built from 13 residues. CDR1 and CDR2 from the germline V gene are SEHNR and FQNEAQ (reference sequence).

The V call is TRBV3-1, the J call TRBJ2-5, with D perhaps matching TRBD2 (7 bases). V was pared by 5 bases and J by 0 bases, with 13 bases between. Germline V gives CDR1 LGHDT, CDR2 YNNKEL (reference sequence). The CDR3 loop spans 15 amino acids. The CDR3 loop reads CASSAGAAYQETQYF. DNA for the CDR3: TGTGCCAGCAGCGCGGGGGCCGCGTACCAAGAGACCCAGTACTTC.

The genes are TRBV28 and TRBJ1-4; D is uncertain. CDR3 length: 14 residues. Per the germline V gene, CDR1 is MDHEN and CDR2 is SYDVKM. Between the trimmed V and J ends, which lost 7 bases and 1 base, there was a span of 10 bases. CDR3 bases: TGTGCCAGCATTCCGACTCGAACTAATGAAAAACTGTTTTTT. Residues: CASIPTRTNEKLFF.

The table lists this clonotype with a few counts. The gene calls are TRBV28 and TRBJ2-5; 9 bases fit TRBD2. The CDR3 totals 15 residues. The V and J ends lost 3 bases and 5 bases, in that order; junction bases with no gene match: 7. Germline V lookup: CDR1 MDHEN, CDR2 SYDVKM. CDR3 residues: CASSFLAGGEETQYF. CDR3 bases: TGTGCCAGCAGTTTTCTTGCGGGAGGGGAGGAGACCCAGTACTTC.

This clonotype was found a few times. The CDR3 bases are TGTGCCAGCAGCTTAGCGCTAGGGACTAGCGTAACCATGGACTACGAGCAGTACTTC. It translates to CASSLALGTSVTMDYEQYF. The chain combines TRBV7-6 with TRBJ2-7, with TRBD2 matching 10 bases. Trimming at V came to 0 bases and at J to 3 bases, leaving 14 bases not matched to a gene. In germline, CDR1 is SGHVS, CDR2 FNYEAQ. This CDR3 comprises 19 residues.

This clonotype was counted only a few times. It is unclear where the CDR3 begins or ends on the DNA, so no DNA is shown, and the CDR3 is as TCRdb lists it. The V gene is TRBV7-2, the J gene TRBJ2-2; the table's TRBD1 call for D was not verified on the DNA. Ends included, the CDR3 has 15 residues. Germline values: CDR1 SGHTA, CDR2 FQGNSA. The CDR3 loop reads CASSWGRGNTGELLF.

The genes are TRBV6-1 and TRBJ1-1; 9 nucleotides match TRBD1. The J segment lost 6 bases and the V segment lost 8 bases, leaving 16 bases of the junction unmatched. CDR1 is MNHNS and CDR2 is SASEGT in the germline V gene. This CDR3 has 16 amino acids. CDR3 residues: CASDRNPIGTGSEAFF. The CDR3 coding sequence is TGTGCCAGCGATCGTAACCCAATAGGGACAGGGTCTGAAGCTTTCTTT.

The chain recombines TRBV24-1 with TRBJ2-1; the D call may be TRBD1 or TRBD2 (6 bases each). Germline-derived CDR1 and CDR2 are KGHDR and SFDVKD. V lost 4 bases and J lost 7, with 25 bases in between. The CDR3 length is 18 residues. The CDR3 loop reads CATSDPLGGSRRRNEQFF. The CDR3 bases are TGTGCCACCAGTGACCCTCTCGGGGGCAGTCGAAGGAGGAATGAGCAGTTCTTC.

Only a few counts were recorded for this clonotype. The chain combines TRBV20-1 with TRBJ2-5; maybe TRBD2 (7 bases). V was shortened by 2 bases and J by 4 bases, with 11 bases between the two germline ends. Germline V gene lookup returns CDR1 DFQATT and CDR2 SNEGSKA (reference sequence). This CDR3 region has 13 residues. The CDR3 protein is CSARPGGVETQYF. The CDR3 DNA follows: TGCAGTGCTAGACCGGGGGGCGTAGAGACCCAGTACTTC.

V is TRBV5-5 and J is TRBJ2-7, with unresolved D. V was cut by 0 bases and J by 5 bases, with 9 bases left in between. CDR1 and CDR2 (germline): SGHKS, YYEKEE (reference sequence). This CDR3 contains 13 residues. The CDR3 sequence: CASSLAHPNEQYF. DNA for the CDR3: TGTGCCAGCAGCTTGGCACACCCCAACGAGCAGTACTTC.

The CDR3 spells CSVVGRGQDTQYF. The DNA of the CDR3 is TGCAGCGTTGTGGGCAGGGGGCAAGATACGCAGTATTTT. The chain employs TRBV29-1 and TRBJ2-3; 8 bases fit TRBD1. V trimming: 4 bases; J trimming: 5 bases; junction bases outside the gene matches: 5. CDR3 length: 13 residues. Per the germline V gene, CDR1 is SQVTM and CDR2 is ANQGSEA.

The CDR3 nucleotides read TGCGCCAGCAGCTTGCGGAGCGGGGCGTACGAGCAGTACTTC. It yields the protein CASSLRSGAYEQYF. The chain employs TRBV5-1 and TRBJ2-7, with 7 bases fitting TRBD2. Looked up from germline, CDR1 is SGHRS and CDR2 is YFSETQ. V dropped 1 base and J dropped 4; count of bases not matched to a gene: 5. The CDR3 is made up of 14 amino acids.

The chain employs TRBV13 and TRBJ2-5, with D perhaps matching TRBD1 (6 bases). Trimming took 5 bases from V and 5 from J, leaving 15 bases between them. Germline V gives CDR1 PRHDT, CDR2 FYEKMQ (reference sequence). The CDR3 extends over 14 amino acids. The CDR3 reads CASSQRTARETQYF. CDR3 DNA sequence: TGTGCCAGCAGCCAGAGGACAGCGCGGGAGACCCAGTACTTC. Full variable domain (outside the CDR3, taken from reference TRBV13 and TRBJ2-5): AAGVIQSPRHLIKEKRETATLKCYPIPRHDTVYWYQQGPGQDPQFLISFYEKMQSDKGSIPDRFSAQQFSDYHSELNMSSLELGDSALYFCASSQRTARETQYFGPGTRLLVL.

The CDR3 spells CASSGTGPTEAFF. In DNA, the CDR3 is TGTGCCAGCAGCGGGACAGGGCCGACTGAAGCTTTCTTT. This chain uses TRBV12-3 or TRBV12-4 with TRBJ1-1; TRBD1 agrees at 9 bases. V lost 6 bases to trimming and J lost 5 bases; unmatched junction nucleotides: 4. The CDR3 spans 13 residues.

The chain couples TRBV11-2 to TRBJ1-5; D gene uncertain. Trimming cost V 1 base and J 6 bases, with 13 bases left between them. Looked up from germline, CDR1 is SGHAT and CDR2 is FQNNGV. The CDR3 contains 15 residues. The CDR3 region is CASSLAPQRGQPQHF. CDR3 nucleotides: TGTGCCAGCAGCTTAGCCCCGCAACGAGGTCAGCCCCAGCATTTT.

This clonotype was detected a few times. CDR3 coding DNA: TGTGCCAGCAGCTTTTCGGAGGTTGTGGCCCAGTACTTC. This sequence encodes CASSFSEVVAQYF. The chain employs TRBV7-9 and TRBJ2-5; D might be TRBD2 (5 bases). Trimming pared 3 bases from V and 9 bases from J, leaving 14 bases between. The germline V gene has CDR1 SEHNR and CDR2 FQNEAQ (reference sequence). This CDR3 comprises 13 residues. Full variable domain (outside the CDR3, taken from reference TRBV7-9 and TRBJ2-5): DTGVSQNPRHKITKRGQNVTFRCDPISEHNRLYWYRQTLGQGPEFLTYFQNEAQLEKSRLLSDRFSAERPKGSFSTLEIQRTEQGDSAMYLCASSFSEVVAQYFGPGTRLLVL.

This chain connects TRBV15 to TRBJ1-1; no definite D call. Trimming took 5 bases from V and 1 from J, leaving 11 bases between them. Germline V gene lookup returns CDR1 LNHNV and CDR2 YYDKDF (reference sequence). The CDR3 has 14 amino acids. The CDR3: CATSVEQRNTEAFF. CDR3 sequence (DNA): TGTGCCACCAGCGTCGAACAGAGGAACACTGAAGCTTTCTTT.

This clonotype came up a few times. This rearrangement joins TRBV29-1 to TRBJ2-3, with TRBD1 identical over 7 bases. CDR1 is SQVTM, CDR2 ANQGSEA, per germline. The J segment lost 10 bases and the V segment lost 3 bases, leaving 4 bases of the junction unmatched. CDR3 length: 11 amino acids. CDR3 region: CSVDGQESQYF. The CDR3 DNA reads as TGCAGCGTTGATGGACAGGAGTCGCAGTATTTT.

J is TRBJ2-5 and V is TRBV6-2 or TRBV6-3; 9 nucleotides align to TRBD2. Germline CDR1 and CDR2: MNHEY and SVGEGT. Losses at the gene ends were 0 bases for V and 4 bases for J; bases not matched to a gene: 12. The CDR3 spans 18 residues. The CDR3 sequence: CASSYSPKGSGGSETQYF. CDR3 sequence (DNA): TGTGCCAGCAGTTACTCCCCCAAGGGTAGCGGGGGTTCAGAGACCCAGTACTTC.

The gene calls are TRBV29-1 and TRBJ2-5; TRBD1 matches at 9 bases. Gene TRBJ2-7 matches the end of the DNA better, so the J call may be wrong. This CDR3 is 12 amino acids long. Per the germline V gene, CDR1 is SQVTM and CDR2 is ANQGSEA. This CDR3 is CSVVQGAIEQYF. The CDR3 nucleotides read TGCAGCGTGGTACAGGGGGCTATCGAGCAGTACTTC.

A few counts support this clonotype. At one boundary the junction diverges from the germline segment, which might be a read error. CDR3 nucleotides: TGCGCCAGCAGCCGGGGGACTAAGCAGTACTTC. As protein: CASSRGTKQYF. The chain has TRBV7-2 and TRBJ2-5; TRBD2 matches at 7 bases. The length of the CDR3 is 11 residues. CDR1 SGHTA and CDR2 FQGNSA come from the germline V gene.

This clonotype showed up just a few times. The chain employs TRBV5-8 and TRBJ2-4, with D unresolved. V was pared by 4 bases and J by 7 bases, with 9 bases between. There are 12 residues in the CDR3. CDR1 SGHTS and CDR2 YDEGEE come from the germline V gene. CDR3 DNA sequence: TGTGCCAGCAGCCTGTCGGGTAACATTCAGTACTTC. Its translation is CASSLSGNIQYF.

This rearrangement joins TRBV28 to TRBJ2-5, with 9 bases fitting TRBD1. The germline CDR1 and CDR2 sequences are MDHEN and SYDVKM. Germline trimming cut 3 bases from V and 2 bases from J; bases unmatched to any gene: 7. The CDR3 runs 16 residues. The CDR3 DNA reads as TGTGCCAGCAGTTTCGTCCCGGGACAGGGACAAGAGACCCAGTACTTC. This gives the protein CASSFVPGQGQETQYF.